A selection of T cell receptor beta chains follows, all from one sample in a study of response to subunit inactivated influenza vaccine. TCRdb ran MiXCR on the RT-PCR reads and lists one entry per CDR3 protein. Of almost 250,000 distinct CDR3 sequences listed, 12% were seen once; the top ten hold roughly 7.7%. The sample was non-naive T cells sorted from PBMCs, taken around two weeks before vaccination. Source of these receptors: a man aged 50-60 years who received an inactivated influenza vaccine. Both conserved end residues are part of each CDR3. The order of the fields is CDR3 protein, CDR3 DNA, J gene, V gene, D gene, CDR3 length, clone size. The D gene is left open where the match is weak. Rows give clone size only sometimes, using once, few, many, or a class for an expanded clone.

CDR3 protein: CSAHGADSTNEKLFF; CDR3 DNA: TGCAGTGCTCACGGAGCAGACTCAACTAATGAAAAACTGTTTTTT; J gene: TRBJ1-4; V gene: TRBV20-1; D gene: .; CDR3 length: 15; clone size: few
CDR3 protein: CASRKGTGPQETQYF; CDR3 DNA: TGTGCCAGCAGAAAGGGGACAGGGCCCCAAGAGACCCAGTACTTC; J gene: TRBJ2-5; V gene: TRBV2; D gene: TRBD1; CDR3 length: 15; clone size: .
CDR3 protein: CASSQDRASGSYNEQFF; CDR3 DNA: TGCGCCAGCAGCCAAGATAGGGCTAGCGGGTCGTACAATGAGCAGTTCTTC; J gene: TRBJ2-1; V gene: TRBV4-3; D gene: TRBD2; CDR3 length: 17; clone size: many
CDR3 protein: CASSPLRGGSTDTQYF; CDR3 DNA: TGTGCCAGCAGTCCCCTACGGGGCGGTAGCACAGATACGCAGTATTTT; J gene: TRBJ2-3; V gene: TRBV4-2; D gene: .; CDR3 length: 16; clone size: .
CDR3 protein: CASSFVNEQSF; CDR3 DNA: TGTGCCAGCAGCTTCGTCAATGAGCAGTCCTTC; J gene: TRBJ2-1; V gene: TRBV7-9; D gene: .; CDR3 length: 11; clone size: .
CDR3 protein: CASSLVHTLGSYEQYF; CDR3 DNA: TGTGCCAGCAGCTTAGTACACACTCTTGGCTCCTACGAGCAGTACTTC; J gene: TRBJ2-7; V gene: TRBV11-2; D gene: .; CDR3 length: 16; clone size: few
CDR3 protein: CASSIKQGGKNSPLHF; CDR3 DNA: TGCGCCAGCAGCATAAAACAGGGGGGGAAAAATTCACCCCTCCACTTT; J gene: TRBJ1-6; V gene: TRBV5-1; D gene: TRBD1; CDR3 length: 16; clone size: .
CDR3 protein: CASKTLLGRSYEQYF; CDR3 DNA: TGTGCCAGCAAAACACTCCTTGGTCGGTCTTACGAGCAGTACTTC; J gene: TRBJ2-7; V gene: TRBV28; D gene: .; CDR3 length: 15; clone size: few
CDR3 protein: CASNPTATKRTGELFF; CDR3 DNA: TGTGCCAGCAACCCGACAGCTACCAAGAGAACCGGGGAGCTGTTTTTT; J gene: TRBJ2-2; V gene: TRBV28; D gene: .; CDR3 length: 16; clone size: few
CDR3 protein: CASSTLLTSGQETQYF; CDR3 DNA: TGTGCCAGCAGTACCCTCCTAACTAGCGGGCAAGAGACCCAGTACTTC; J gene: TRBJ2-5; V gene: TRBV12-3/TRBV12-4; D gene: TRBD2; CDR3 length: 16; clone size: many
CDR3 protein: CSVGGKREGPTNEQFF; CDR3 DNA: TGCAGCGTCGGGGGAAAACGGGAGGGCCCTACGAATGAGCAGTTCTTC; J gene: TRBJ2-1; V gene: TRBV29-1; D gene: TRBD2; CDR3 length: 16; clone size: few
CDR3 protein: CASKYWASGANVLTF; CDR3 DNA: TGTGCCAGCAAATACTGGGCCTCTGGGGCCAACGTCCTGACTTTC; J gene: TRBJ2-6; V gene: TRBV6-2/TRBV6-3; D gene: .; CDR3 length: 15; clone size: few
CDR3 protein: CASSLVFLDIQYF; CDR3 DNA: TGTGCCAGCAGCTTAGTCTTCTTGGACATTCAGTACTTC; J gene: TRBJ2-4; V gene: TRBV7-9; D gene: .; CDR3 length: 13; clone size: .
CDR3 protein: CASSSYRESNYGYTF; CDR3 DNA: TGTGCCAGCAGCTCCTACAGAGAATCTAACTATGGCTACACCTTC; J gene: TRBJ1-2; V gene: TRBV11-1; D gene: .; CDR3 length: 15; clone size: few
CDR3 protein: CASSLGSQNTGELFF; CDR3 DNA: TGTGCCAGCAGCTTAGGCAGCCAGAACACCGGGGAGCTGTTTTTT; J gene: TRBJ2-2; V gene: TRBV7-8; D gene: .; CDR3 length: 15; clone size: .
CDR3 protein: CASSQGTGYYEQYF; CDR3 DNA: TGTGCCAGCAGCCAGGGGACAGGGTACTACGAGCAGTACTTC; J gene: TRBJ2-7; V gene: TRBV14; D gene: TRBD1; CDR3 length: 14; clone size: .
CDR3 protein: CASSQDQDLDRGEKLFF; CDR3 DNA: TGCGCCAGCAGCCAAGACCAAGATCTGGACAGAGGTGAAAAACTGTTTTTT; J gene: TRBJ1-4; V gene: TRBV4-3; D gene: .; CDR3 length: 17; clone size: few
CDR3 protein: CASSLEGLGGNEQFF; CDR3 DNA: TGTGCCAGCAGTTTAGAAGGACTGGGGGGCAATGAGCAGTTCTTC; J gene: TRBJ2-1; V gene: TRBV12-3/TRBV12-4; D gene: .; CDR3 length: 15; clone size: many
CDR3 protein: CASSQVSGDQPQHF; CDR3 DNA: TGTGCCAGCAGCCAAGTATCTGGGGACCAGCCCCAGCATTTT; J gene: TRBJ1-5; V gene: TRBV4-2; D gene: .; CDR3 length: 14; clone size: .
CDR3 protein: CASSTRRTGNSYEQYF; CDR3 DNA: TGTGCCAGCAGTACCCGCAGGACAGGTAACTCCTACGAGCAGTACTTC; J gene: TRBJ2-7; V gene: TRBV12-3/TRBV12-4; D gene: TRBD1; CDR3 length: 16; clone size: many
CDR3 protein: CASREGVATNEKLFF; CDR3 DNA: TGTGCCAGCAGAGAGGGCGTTGCAACTAATGAAAAACTGTTTTTT; J gene: TRBJ1-4; V gene: TRBV6-1; D gene: .; CDR3 length: 15; clone size: .
CDR3 protein: CASSLAGLGEQFF; CDR3 DNA: TGTGCCAGCAGCTTAGCTGGGCTTGGTGAGCAGTTCTTC; J gene: TRBJ2-1; V gene: TRBV11-1; D gene: .; CDR3 length: 13; clone size: many
CDR3 protein: CASSLGTSGAETQYF; CDR3 DNA: TGTGCCAGCAGTCTCGGGACTAGCGGGGCTGAGACCCAGTACTTC; J gene: TRBJ2-5; V gene: TRBV2; D gene: TRBD2; CDR3 length: 15; clone size: .
CDR3 protein: CATSRDTGPGEQFF; CDR3 DNA: TGTGCCACCAGCAGAGATACGGGGCCCGGGGAGCAGTTCTTC; J gene: TRBJ2-1; V gene: TRBV15; D gene: .; CDR3 length: 14; clone size: few
CDR3 protein: CASSLGLAARSSSYNEQFF; CDR3 DNA: TGTGCCAGCAGCTTAGGGTTGGCTGCCCGAAGTAGCTCCTACAATGAGCAGTTCTTC; J gene: TRBJ2-1; V gene: TRBV11-1; D gene: .; CDR3 length: 19; clone size: many
CDR3 protein: CASRGTGGGYGYTF; CDR3 DNA: TGTGCCAGCAGAGGCACAGGGGGTGGGTATGGCTACACCTTC; J gene: TRBJ1-2; V gene: TRBV28; D gene: TRBD1; CDR3 length: 14; clone size: .
CDR3 protein: CASSSRTEGTQYF; CDR3 DNA: TGTGCCAGCAGCTCGCGCACGGAGGGGACCCAGTACTTC; J gene: TRBJ2-5; V gene: TRBV5-5; D gene: .; CDR3 length: 13; clone size: .
CDR3 protein: CASSLGGGVNTGELFF; CDR3 DNA: TGTGCCAGCAGCTTAGGGGGGGGAGTGAACACCGGGGAGCTGTTTTTT; J gene: TRBJ2-2; V gene: TRBV11-1; D gene: TRBD2; CDR3 length: 16; clone size: .
CDR3 protein: CSARIDKASGFSYEQYF; CDR3 DNA: TGCAGTGCTAGAATAGACAAGGCTAGCGGGTTCTCCTACGAGCAGTACTTC; J gene: TRBJ2-7; V gene: TRBV20-1; D gene: TRBD2; CDR3 length: 17; clone size: many
CDR3 protein: CASSLLAGGADTQYF; CDR3 DNA: TGCGCCAGCAGCTTGTTAGCGGGAGGGGCAGATACGCAGTATTTT; J gene: TRBJ2-3; V gene: TRBV5-1; D gene: TRBD2; CDR3 length: 15; clone size: many
CDR3 protein: CASSIPAGYTEAFF; CDR3 DNA: TGTGCCAGTAGTATTCCGGCAGGTTACACTGAAGCTTTCTTT; J gene: TRBJ1-1; V gene: TRBV19; D gene: .; CDR3 length: 14; clone size: .
CDR3 protein: CASSPRPGRETQYF; CDR3 DNA: TGTGCCAGCTCACCGCGACCAGGGCGGGAGACCCAGTACTTC; J gene: TRBJ2-5; V gene: TRBV18; D gene: .; CDR3 length: 14; clone size: few
CDR3 protein: CASSHSNGQPSRTGELFF; CDR3 DNA: TGCGCCAGCAGCCACTCGAATGGACAGCCGAGCCGCACCGGGGAGCTGTTTTTT; J gene: TRBJ2-2; V gene: TRBV4-3; D gene: .; CDR3 length: 18; clone size: .
CDR3 protein: CASSFQGTAQETQYF; CDR3 DNA: TGTGCCAGCAGCTTCCAAGGGACAGCCCAAGAGACCCAGTACTTC; J gene: TRBJ2-5; V gene: TRBV7-9; D gene: TRBD1; CDR3 length: 15; clone size: .
CDR3 protein: CATSRESLRAFF; CDR3 DNA: TGTGCCACCAGCAGAGAGAGCCTTAGGGCTTTCTTT; J gene: TRBJ1-1; V gene: TRBV15; D gene: .; CDR3 length: 12; clone size: few
CDR3 protein: CASSGTGSYSPLHF; CDR3 DNA: TGTGCCAGCTCCGGGACAGGTTCCTATTCACCCCTCCACTTT; J gene: TRBJ1-6; V gene: TRBV12-3/TRBV12-4; D gene: TRBD1; CDR3 length: 14; clone size: .